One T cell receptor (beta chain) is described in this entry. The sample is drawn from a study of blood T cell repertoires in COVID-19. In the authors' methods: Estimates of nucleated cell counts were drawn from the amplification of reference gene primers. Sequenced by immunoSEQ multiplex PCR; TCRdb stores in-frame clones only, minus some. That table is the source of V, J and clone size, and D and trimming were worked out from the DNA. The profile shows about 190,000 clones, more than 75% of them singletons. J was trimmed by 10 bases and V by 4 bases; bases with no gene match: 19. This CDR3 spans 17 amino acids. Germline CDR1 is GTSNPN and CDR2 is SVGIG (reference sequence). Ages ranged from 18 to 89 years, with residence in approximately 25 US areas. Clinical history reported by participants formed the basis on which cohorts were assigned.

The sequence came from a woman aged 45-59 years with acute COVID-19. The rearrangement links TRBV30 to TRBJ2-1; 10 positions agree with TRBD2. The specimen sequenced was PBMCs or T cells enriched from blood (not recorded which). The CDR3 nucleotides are TGTGCCTGGACTCCCCGAGTCCGGCTAGCGGGGGTAACCGAGCAGTTCTTC. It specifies CAWTPRVRLAGVTEQFF.